One sample yielded the 9 T cell receptor beta chains listed below, sequenced in a study of metastatic and nonmetastatic thyroid tumors. TCRdb reanalyzed the PCR reads via MiXCR. The sample lists approximately 31,000 clones, 15% to 20% occurring once. No patient had received any treatment before thyroid surgery. Sample: blood. All receptors derive from a female donor with papillary thyroid cancer or a benign thyroid nodule (not recorded which). Some clones in this sample may be carry-over from other donors' samples.

V and J are TRBV2 and TRBJ1-3; the match to TRBD1 covers 7 bases. CDR1 and CDR2 (germline): SNHLY, FYNNEI. This CDR3 has 15 amino acids. V was clipped by 6 bases and J by 0 bases; unmatched bases: 5. As DNA, the CDR3 is TGTGCCAGCAGAGGGGGCAGGGGCTCTGGAAACACCATATATTTT. Its translation: CASRGGRGSGNTIYF.

This clone has at least ten counts. CDR3 protein: CASNPGAGQGNEQFF. The CDR3 bases are TGTGCCAGCAATCCAGGGGCGGGTCAAGGGAATGAGCAGTTCTTC. J is TRBJ2-1 and V is TRBV7-3; D possibly corresponds to TRBD1 (6 bases). Germline V gives CDR1 SGHTA, CDR2 FQGTGA. CDR3 length equals 15 residues. V lost 7 bases and J 7 bases, leaving 20 bases between the germline ends.

The sample holds a few counts of this clone. The rearrangement joins TRBV6-1 to TRBJ1-2; D remains unclear. The ends were cut back, 4 bases at V and 9 bases at J, with 9 bases in the middle. Germline-derived CDR1 and CDR2 are MNHNS and SASEGT. The CDR3 spans 11 residues. The CDR3 sequence is CASSGRRRYTF. CDR3 DNA sequence: TGTGCCAGCAGTGGACGTCGTCGCTACACCTTC.

This sequence joins TRBV27 and TRBJ1-1; tentatively, D is TRBD1 (5 bases). Germline V lookup: CDR1 MNHEY, CDR2 SMNVEV (reference sequence). V was trimmed by 6 bases and J by 5 bases, leaving 13 bases between them. CDR3 length: 13 residues. The CDR3 DNA sequence: TGTGCCAGCAGAACCTCAGGGAATACTGAAGCTTTCTTT. Amino acids: CASRTSGNTEAFF.

The chain couples TRBV7-9 to TRBJ2-4; D call uncertain. Germline CDR1 reads SEHNR; CDR2 reads FQNEAQ (reference sequence). This CDR3 region has 15 residues. V gave up 6 bases and J gave up 2 bases, with 14 bases separating them. The chain's CDR3 is CASSAWADTKNIQYF. The DNA of the CDR3 is TGTGCCAGCAGTGCATGGGCAGACACCAAAAACATTCAGTACTTC.

V usage is TRBV20-1 and J usage is TRBJ2-7; perhaps D is TRBD1 or TRBD2 (5 bases each). Germline V lookup: CDR1 DFQATT, CDR2 SNEGSKA (reference sequence). CDR3 size: 14 residues. Trimming cost V 0 bases and J 3 bases, with 12 bases left between them. The CDR3 spells CSARDRDLGYEQYF. The CDR3 DNA reads as TGCAGTGCTAGAGATCGGGACCTCGGCTACGAGCAGTACTTC.

In this sample, this clone turned up many times. In DNA, the CDR3 is TGTGCCAGCAGTTACTCGTGGCGGGAGTTCCCAGATACGCAGTATTTT. Protein: CASSYSWREFPDTQYF. The genes are TRBV6-2 or TRBV6-3 and TRBJ2-3, with TRBD2 matching 7 bases. Germline CDR1 reads MNHEY; CDR2 reads SVGEGT. The CDR3 has 16 amino acids. With 0 bases clipped from V and 4 bases from J, the junction kept 7 bases outside the gene matches.

In its sample, this clone was seen many times. This may stem from a read error, because a much larger clone lies one nucleotide away. The genes are TRBV7-2 and TRBJ1-1; D unclear. Germline loops: CDR1 SGHTA, CDR2 FQGNSA. The V end was cut by 5 bases, the J end by 5 bases, with 15 bases between. The CDR3 consists of 14 residues. The CDR3 bases are TGTGCCAGCAGCCCCGGCGGAGGGCGGACTGAAGCTTTCTTT. It is translated as CASSPGGGRTEAFF.

This chain connects TRBV18 to TRBJ1-2, with 7 positions matching TRBD1. Germline V gives CDR1 KGHSH, CDR2 LQKENI. Unmatched junction bases numbered 9, after V lost 5 bases and J lost 3 bases. The CDR3 runs 15 residues. The CDR3: CASSVIQGEDYGYTF. The CDR3 DNA follows: TGTGCCAGCTCAGTGATCCAGGGGGAGGACTATGGCTACACCTTC.